This section outlines one T cell receptor (beta chain) sequence together with its context. The data derive from a study of T cell responses to AZD1222 COVID-19 vaccine. This CDR3 has 18 amino acids. V dropped 3 bases and J dropped 3; count of bases not matched to a gene: 17. Germline assignment: CDR1 SGHTA and CDR2 FQGNSA. Method: immunoSEQ multiplex PCR; TCRdb's copy keeps in-frame clones and lacks some. The data show about 140,000 clones, 90% to 95% seen once. This TCR was sampled from an adult who had recovered from COVID-19. This material consisted of peripheral blood, taken after recovery from COVID-19. The chain employs TRBV7-2 and TRBJ2-7; 7 bases are shared with TRBD2. The CDR3 loop reads CASSFSHSGGRKYYEQYF. Written as DNA, the CDR3 is TGTGCCAGCAGCTTCAGTCATTCCGGCGGGAGAAAATACTACGAGCAGTACTTC.